Listed below are T cell receptor beta chains from one sample, sequenced in a study of vaccination and CD4 T cells after COVID-19. These TCRs' antigens remain unknown. TCRdb ran MiXCR on the PCR reads and lists one entry per CDR3 protein. The profile shows 9,700 or so distinct CDR3 sequences, less than 70% of them singletons. Material: CD4+ T cells from blood, cultured in vitro. The origin of the receptors is a human donor in good health. CDR3s include the opening cysteine and the closing phenylalanine or tryptophan. A D gene is named only where the DNA matches it firmly. Some rows have no size entry. The others give once, few or many, or a class for an expanded clone.

J,V,D,size,CDR3,DNA
TRBJ2-7,TRBV21-1,-,-,CASSGFGEESSFEQYF,TGTGCCAGCAGCGGGTTCGGGGAGGAGAGCTCCTTCGAGCAGTACTTC
TRBJ2-2,TRBV12-3/TRBV12-4,-,-,CASSSPHLNTGELFF,TGTGCCAGCAGTTCACCCCACTTGAACACCGGGGAGCTGTTTTTT
TRBJ2-5,TRBV12-3/TRBV12-4,TRBD2,few,CASSLQRGSAETQYF,TGTGCCAGCAGTTTACAGCGGGGGAGCGCTGAGACCCAGTACTTC
TRBJ1-2,TRBV7-2,TRBD1,-,CASRGDRGGYTF,TGTGCCAGCAGAGGAGACAGGGGGGGCTACACCTTC
TRBJ1-1,TRBV19,TRBD1,-,CASSTQGGTEAFF,TGTGCCAGTAGTACACAGGGGGGGACTGAAGCTTTCTTT
TRBJ1-2,TRBV10-3,-,-,CAISGVFEGGYTF,TGTGCCATCAGTGGGGTTTTTGAGGGTGGCTACACCTTC
TRBJ2-3,TRBV24-1,TRBD2,-,CATSDLGTSGDTQYF,TGTGCCACCAGTGATTTGGGGACTAGCGGAGATACGCAGTATTTT
TRBJ2-2,TRBV6-1,TRBD1,-,CASSDGTGSNTGELFF,TGTGCCAGCAGTGATGGGACAGGGTCGAACACCGGGGAGCTGTTTTTT
TRBJ1-1,TRBV5-8,-,few,CASSIQGLSALGAFF,TGTGCCAGCAGCATTCAGGGGTTATCGGCGCTGGGGGCTTTCTTT
TRBJ1-2,TRBV7-2,-,-,CASSAGHGYGYTF,TGTGCCAGCAGCGCGGGACACGGCTATGGCTACACCTTC
TRBJ1-1,TRBV7-9,-,-,CASRRRGPNTEAFF,TGTGCCAGCAGGCGCAGAGGCCCGAACACTGAAGCTTTCTTT
TRBJ2-5,TRBV15,TRBD2,-,CATSRAGGRETQYF,TGTGCCACCAGCAGAGCCGGGGGGAGGGAGACCCAGTACTTC
TRBJ1-5,TRBV19,TRBD1,-,CASTQNRGPNQPQHF,TGTGCCAGCACCCAGAACAGGGGCCCCAATCAGCCCCAGCATTTT
TRBJ2-5,TRBV20-1,TRBD2,-,CSARDQGRGSETQYF,TGCAGTGCTAGAGATCAAGGGAGGGGAAGCGAGACCCAGTACTTC
TRBJ1-2,TRBV7-2,-,-,CASSLVRGWANYGYTF,TGTGCCAGCAGCTTAGTAAGGGGGTGGGCTAACTATGGCTACACCTTC